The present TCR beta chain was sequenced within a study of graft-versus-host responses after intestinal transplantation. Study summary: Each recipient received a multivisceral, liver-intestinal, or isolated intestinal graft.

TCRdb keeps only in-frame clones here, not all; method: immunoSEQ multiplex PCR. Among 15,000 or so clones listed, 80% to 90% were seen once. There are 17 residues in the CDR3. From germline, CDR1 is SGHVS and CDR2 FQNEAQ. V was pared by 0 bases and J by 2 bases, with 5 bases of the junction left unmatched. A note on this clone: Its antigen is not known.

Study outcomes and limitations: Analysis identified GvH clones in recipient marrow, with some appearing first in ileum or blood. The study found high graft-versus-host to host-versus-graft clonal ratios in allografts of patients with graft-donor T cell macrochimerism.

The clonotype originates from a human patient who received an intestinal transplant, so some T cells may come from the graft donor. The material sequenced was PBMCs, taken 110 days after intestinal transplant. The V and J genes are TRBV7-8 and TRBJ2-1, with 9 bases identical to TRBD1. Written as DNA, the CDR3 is TGTGCCAGCAGCTTAGCCTATACAGGGGGCGCCTACAATGAGCAGTTCTTC. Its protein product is CASSLAYTGGAYNEQFF. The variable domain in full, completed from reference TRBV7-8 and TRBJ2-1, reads GAGVSQSPRYKVAKRGQDVALRCDPISGHVSLFWYQQALGQGPEFLTYFQNEAQLDKSGLPSDRFFAERPEGSVSTLKIQRTQQEDSAVYLCASSLAYTGGAYNEQFFGPGTRLTVL.